This T cell receptor (beta chain) was sequenced for a study of cytomegalovirus exposure and HLA in healthy donors. Overall study findings and caveats: Trimming of TCR beta V- and J-genes showed a link, identified in a later analysis, to a missense DCLRE1C variant.

This clone was observed once. Its antigen is still unknown. Whereas donors were nominally healthy upon sampling, unrecorded immune exposures were probable. No CMV serostatus entry exists for this donor. It was with 60 Vbeta and 13 Jbeta primers that the PCR ran. TCRdb keeps only in-frame clones here, not all; method: immunoSEQ multiplex PCR. The sample carries 200,000 to 250,000 clones, approximately 81% recorded once. The V end was cut by 3 bases, the J end by 2 bases, with 5 bases between. This CDR3 is 14 amino acids long. The germline V gene encodes CDR1 KGHSH and CDR2 LQKENI. This chain connects TRBV18 to TRBJ2-6; D gene uncertain. Material: PBMCs. The TCR sequence derives from a human donor in good health. CDR3 DNA sequence: TGTGCCAGCTCACCCGGTACTGGGGCCAACGTCCTGACTTTC. This sequence encodes CASSPGTGANVLTF.